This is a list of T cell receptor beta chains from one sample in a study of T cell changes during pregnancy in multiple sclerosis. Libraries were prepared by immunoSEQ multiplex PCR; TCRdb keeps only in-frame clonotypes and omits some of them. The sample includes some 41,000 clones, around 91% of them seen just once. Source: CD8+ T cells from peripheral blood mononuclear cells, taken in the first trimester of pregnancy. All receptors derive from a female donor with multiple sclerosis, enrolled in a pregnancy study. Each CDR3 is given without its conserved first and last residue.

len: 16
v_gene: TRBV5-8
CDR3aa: ASSQPLSTGGDHQPQH

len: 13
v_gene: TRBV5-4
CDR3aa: ASSLAVSSYNEQF

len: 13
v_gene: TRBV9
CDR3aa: ASSVGQGDTDTQY

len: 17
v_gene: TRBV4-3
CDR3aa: ASSQGIGTGDEPHVKLF

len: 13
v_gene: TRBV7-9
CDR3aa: ASSIRSEINYGYT

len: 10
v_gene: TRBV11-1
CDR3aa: ASSSTGDTQY

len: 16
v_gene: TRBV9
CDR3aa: ASSAFPGTSGAASSQY

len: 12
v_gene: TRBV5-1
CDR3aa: ASSLRTGSYEQY

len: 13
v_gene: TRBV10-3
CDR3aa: AISQHGQGVYEQY

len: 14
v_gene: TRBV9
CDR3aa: ASSPRREPFSYEQY

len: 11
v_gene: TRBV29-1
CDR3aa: SVKRGVGDTQY

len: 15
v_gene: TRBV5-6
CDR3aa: ASSAGTVTSTNEKLF

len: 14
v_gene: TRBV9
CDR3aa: ASSVEMGPDTGELF

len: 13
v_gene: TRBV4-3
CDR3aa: ASSQDSDSNYGYT

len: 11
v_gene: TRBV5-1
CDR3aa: ASSSTASYEQY

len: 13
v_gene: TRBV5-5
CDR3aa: ASSLTQGSYNEQF

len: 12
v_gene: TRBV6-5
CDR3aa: ASGYSTGFDGYT

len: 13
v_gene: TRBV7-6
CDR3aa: ASSLEAGIPYEQY

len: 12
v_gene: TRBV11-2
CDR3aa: ASSLGGGEYEQF

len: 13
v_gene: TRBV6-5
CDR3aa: ASSYSSTGLYGYT

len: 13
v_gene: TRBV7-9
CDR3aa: ASSLGGHGIEKLF

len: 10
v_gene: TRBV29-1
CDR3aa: SVEGESLEQY